One T cell receptor (beta chain) is described in this entry. The antigen remains unidentified. Measured with immunoSEQ multiplex PCR; TCRdb has only the in-frame clones, and not every one. The table has roughly 180,000 clones, about 89% seen once. The data were taken from a study of cytomegalovirus exposure and HLA in healthy donors. Whole-study results and caveats: Diagnosis of cytomegalovirus status made by the classifier reportedly showed high specificity and sensitivity. One later analysis, an examination of the 100 to 150 validation repertoires, found that first-cohort TCR clusters tended to co-occur in them. A few chains linked to CMV were shown in vitro to be specific for CMV antigens.

Donors were drawn from the approximately 120-subject validation cohort, separate from the roughly 700-subject first cohort. Germline assignment: CDR1 MDHEN and CDR2 SYDVKM. Trimming pared 6 bases from V and 4 bases from J, leaving 12 bases between. CDR3 length equals 13 residues. The clonotype originates from a man aged 25-45 years in good health and CMV-seropositive. The chain combines TRBV28 with TRBJ1-1; TRBD1 might be the D (6 bases). Sequenced: PBMCs. The CDR3 DNA is TGTGCCAGCAGACCGGGACACCTCACTGAAGCTTTCTTT. It specifies CASRPGHLTEAFF.